The clone carrying this T cell receptor (beta chain) was counted ten times or more. Its specificity is unknown. This entry comes from a study of early T cells in non-severe SARS-CoV-2 infection. Study overall: The sequenced material was bulk RNA from unsorted whole blood, and its chains were unpaired.

Each single cDNA molecule received a unique molecular identifier. TCRdb redid the calling of the 5' RACE reads with MiXCR, one entry per CDR3 protein. The sample lists about 100,000 distinct CDR3 sequences, approximately 13% occurring once. V shed 1 base and J shed 2 bases, with 9 bases lying between them. The germline V gene has CDR1 LGHNA and CDR2 YNFKEQ. The CDR3 length is 16 residues. General study results and limits: Reliance on VDJdb matching favored anti-spike CD8 responses; private and CD4 specificities were missed.

V gene TRBV4-2 combines with J gene TRBJ2-6, with D uncertain. Source material: whole blood. The sequence derives from an adult who was a healthcare worker with PCR-confirmed SARS-CoV-2 infection or an uninfected control (not recorded which). The CDR3: CASSQAQSAGANVLTF. In DNA form, the CDR3 reads TGTGCCAGCAGCCAAGCTCAGTCTGCTGGGGCCAACGTCCTGACTTTC.